This T cell receptor beta chain originates from a study of blood T cells in healthy people across ages. This clonotype came up a few times. Primers used in a second PCR of roughly 6 to 11 cycles were a sample-barcoded 5' primer and a J-beta primer mix. TCRdb passed the 5' RACE reads through MiXCR, listing each CDR3 protein once. The sample lists about 1.8 million distinct CDR3 sequences; just under 50% were seen once. The sequenced sample was blood. The clonotype was recovered from a woman in her forties in good health.

The DNA of the CDR3 is TGTGCCAGCACAGACAGGGTGGGGCAGTTCTTC. Amino acids: CASTDRVGQFF. The chain uses TRBV7-2 and TRBJ2-1, with TRBD1 matching 7 bases. The CDR3 runs 11 residues. Germline CDR1 SGHTA, CDR2 FQGNSA. V lost 7 bases, J lost 12 bases, and 6 bases stayed unmatched.